Below are 15 T cell receptor beta chains sequenced from a single sample in a study of T cells in Graves' hyperthyroidism and ophthalmopathy. Researchers amplified the TCR beta CDR3 regions from RNA transcripts. First-round RT-PCR with HTBI primers amplified the TCR CDR3 region. TCRdb passed the multiplex PCR reads through MiXCR, listing each CDR3 protein once. Seen here are a few hundred thousand distinct CDR3 sequences, around 14% observed once, and the top ten hold 32%. Material for sequencing was blood. These receptors were taken from a woman younger than 45 with Graves' hyperthyroidism.

This clonotype showed up many times. The chain carries TRBV30 and TRBJ1-1, with 7 bases aligning to TRBD1. V dropped 4 bases and J dropped 11; count of bases not matched to a gene: 13. The CDR3 covers 13 residues. CDR1 and CDR2 (germline): GTSNPN, SVGIG (reference sequence). CDR3 region: CAWTKQGYLLAFF. The CDR3 DNA reads TGTGCCTGGACCAAACAGGGGTATCTGTTGGCTTTCTTT. Variable domain in full (rest from reference TRBV30 and TRBJ1-1): SQTIHQWPATLVQPVGSPLSLECTVEGTSNPNLYWYRQAAGRGLQLLFYSVGIGQISSEVPQNLSASRPQDRQFILSSKKLLLSDSGFYLCAWTKQGYLLAFFGQGTRLTVV.

The chain is built from TRBV5-4 and TRBJ1-6, with D unclear. The V end lost 2 bases, the J end lost 6 bases, and 12 bases lay between the germline ends. This CDR3 region has 15 residues. CDR1 is SGHNT, CDR2 YYREEE, per germline (reference sequence). CDR3 nucleotides: TGTGCCAGCAGCTTATCTGGACGGCTTAATTCACCCCTCCACTTT. Encoded protein: CASSLSGRLNSPLHF.

This clonotype was seen more than once but under ten times. The chain joins TRBV6-1 to TRBJ2-2, with 10 nucleotides matching TRBD1. The CDR3 loop spans 14 amino acids. The germline CDR1 and CDR2 sequences are MNHNS and SASEGT. V was clipped by 8 bases and J by 7 bases; unmatched bases: 7. CDR3 in DNA: TGTGCCAGCCGAGGACAGGGGGGTGTCGGGGAGCTGTTTTTT. Its protein is CASRGQGGVGELFF.

Ten or more counts support this clonotype. This chain connects TRBV5-1 to TRBJ2-1; weak D call: TRBD2 (6 bases). Trimming pared 5 bases from V and 7 bases from J, leaving 19 bases between. The CDR3 covers 15 residues. CDR1 and CDR2 from the germline V gene are SGHRS and YFSETQ. This chain's CDR3 is CASSSGAWRVNEQFF. CDR3 in DNA: TGCGCCAGCAGTTCAGGCGCGTGGAGGGTAAATGAGCAGTTCTTC.

The chain is built from TRBV5-6 and TRBJ2-3; 12 nucleotides match TRBD2. The germline gives CDR1 SGHDT, CDR2 YYEEEE. V gave up 0 bases and J gave up 5 bases; unmatched junction bases: 10. The CDR3 is 18 residues long. CDR3: CASSLDPRLAGAGDTQYF. The CDR3, as DNA: TGTGCCAGCAGCTTGGATCCTAGACTAGCGGGAGCAGGAGATACGCAGTATTTT.

This clonotype was observed many times. The V and J genes are TRBV10-3 and TRBJ2-7; D unclear. Germline V gives CDR1 ENHRY, CDR2 SYGVKD. The CDR3 has 14 amino acids. Trimming left V 2 bases short and J 2 bases short, with 10 bases between. CDR3 protein: CAISEMGYPYEQYF. CDR3 in DNA: TGTGCCATCAGTGAGATGGGCTACCCCTACGAGCAGTACTTC.

This clonotype came up a few times. The chain combines TRBV10-3 with TRBJ2-3; perhaps TRBD1 as D (5 bases). Trimming took off 8 bases at V and 2 bases at J, with 11 bases between the two ends. From germline, CDR1 is ENHRY and CDR2 SYGVKD. The CDR3 length is 13 residues. The chain's CDR3 is CAIGAAPTDTQYF. As DNA, the CDR3 is TGTGCCATCGGGGCGGCCCCCACAGATACGCAGTATTTT.

This clonotype was seen more than once but under ten times. This chain connects TRBV5-1 to TRBJ1-1, with TRBD1 identical over 10 bases. Germline CDR1 is SGHRS and CDR2 is YFSETQ. The CDR3 length is 17 residues. V was pared by 4 bases and J by 1 base, with 10 bases of the junction left unmatched. CDR3 loop: CASSLTYRDRGNTEAFF. Written as DNA, the CDR3 is TGCGCCAGCAGCCTAACATACCGGGACAGGGGGAACACTGAAGCTTTCTTT.

This clonotype was observed at least ten times. The genes are TRBV28 and TRBJ1-1, with D perhaps matching TRBD1 (5 bases). V gave up 5 bases and J gave up 4 bases, with 17 bases separating them. Germline CDR1 reads MDHEN; CDR2 reads SYDVKM. The CDR3 totals 15 residues. As DNA, the CDR3 is TGTGCCAGCAGTGCCCCGGGGGTACTCTTCACTGAAGCTTTCTTT. This translates into CASSAPGVLFTEAFF. The whole variable domain, remainder taken from reference TRBV28 and TRBJ1-1, is DVKVTQSSRYLVKRTGEKVFLECVQDMDHENMFWYRQDPGLGLRLIYFSYDVKMKEKGDIPEGYSVSREKKERFSLILESASTNQTSMYLCASSAPGVLFTEAFFGQGTRLTVV.

The V gene is TRBV20-1, the J gene TRBJ1-2, with D uncertain. CDR3 length equals 14 residues. The V gene's germline CDR1 is DFQATT and CDR2 SNEGSKA (reference sequence). Trimming shortened V by 6 bases and J by 2 bases, and 16 bases separated the two germline ends. This CDR3 reads CSAPEGAFNYGYTF. The CDR3 region has the DNA TGCAGTGCCCCCGAGGGAGCCTTCAACTATGGCTACACCTTC.

Worth noting for this clonotype: Possible read error: a much larger clone is one base away. J is TRBJ2-1 and V is TRBV6-5, with 12 nucleotides matching TRBD2. Germline V gene lookup returns CDR1 MNHEY and CDR2 SVGAGI. The CDR3 is 16 residues long. The CDR3 sequence: CASSFLTSGGYNGQFF. In DNA form, the CDR3 reads TGTGCCAGCAGTTTCCTGACTAGCGGGGGTTACAATGGGCAGTTCTTC.

In its sample, this clonotype was seen many times. The rearrangement joins TRBV3-1 to TRBJ2-4; 8 bases line up with TRBD2. V gave up 4 bases and J gave up 7 bases; unmatched junction bases: 9. The CDR3 extends over 15 amino acids. Germline CDR1 LGHDT, CDR2 YNNKEL (reference sequence). Here the CDR3 DNA reads TGTGCCAGCAGCCCCTCGGGACTAGGGGGTAACATTCAGTACTTC. It codes for CASSPSGLGGNIQYF.

The chain employs TRBV12-3 or TRBV12-4 and TRBJ2-1; TRBD2 matches 7 bases. The CDR3 contains 17 residues. V shed 3 bases, J shed 0 bases, and the junction held 8 bases outside the gene matches. The CDR3 DNA follows: TGTGCCAGCAGTTTCTGGTGGGAGGGTAGCTCCTACAATGAGCAGTTCTTC. It specifies CASSFWWEGSSYNEQFF.

This clonotype was detected ten times or more. The rearrangement uses TRBV27 and TRBJ2-1; D not certain. Germline V gene sequence: CDR1 MNHEY, CDR2 SMNVEV (reference sequence). V lost 0 bases to trimming and J lost 6 bases, with 9 bases between them. CDR3 size: 14 residues. CDR3 in amino acids: CASSLSYTPNEQFF. For the CDR3, the DNA is TGTGCCAGCAGTTTATCGTATACGCCCAATGAGCAGTTCTTC.

This clonotype has at least ten counts. The gene calls are TRBV14 and TRBJ1-1; D not certain. The length of the CDR3 is 14 residues. V was clipped by 3 bases and J by 4 bases, with 12 bases between them. Germline CDR1 is SGHDN and CDR2 is FVKESK. This CDR3 reads CASSQKTQATEAFF. The CDR3 DNA reads TGTGCCAGCAGCCAGAAAACGCAGGCCACTGAAGCTTTCTTT.